The rows below give T cell receptor beta chains drawn from one sample of a study of PD-1 blockade in mismatch repair-deficient tumors. Assay used: immunoSEQ multiplex PCR; TCRdb lists only in-frame clones, some missing. The table includes tens of thousands of clones, approximately 81% detected once. Here the sequenced sample was peripheral blood, taken less than 21 weeks after starting pembrolizumab. The receptors derive from an adult with mismatch repair-deficient cancer. The CDR3 runs from the conserved cysteine through the conserved F or W. Fields, in order: clone size, V gene, J gene, D gene, CDR3 protein, CDR3 DNA. The D gene is left open where the match is weak. Some rows mark clone size as missing; the rest say once, few, many or name a class of expanded clone.

size: few; V: TRBV28; J: TRBJ1-2; D: -; CDR3: CASTWQGQHYTF; DNA: TGTGCCAGCACATGGCAAGGACAGCACTACACCTTC
size: -; V: TRBV12-5; J: TRBJ2-5; D: -; CDR3: CASGLVITGRAETQYF; DNA: TGTGCTAGTGGTTTGGTAATCACAGGGAGGGCAGAGACCCAGTACTTC
size: -; V: TRBV30; J: TRBJ2-1; D: -; CDR3: CAWSGRDFGEQFF; DNA: TGTGCCTGGAGTGGGCGCGATTTCGGTGAGCAGTTCTTC
size: -; V: TRBV7-6; J: TRBJ2-3; D: -; CDR3: CASSQGVTDSTDTQYF; DNA: TGTGCCAGCAGCCAAGGGGTTACGGACAGCACAGATACGCAGTATTTT
size: -; V: TRBV6-5; J: TRBJ2-1; D: -; CDR3: CASNWGSAYNEQFF; DNA: TGTGCCAGCAATTGGGGGTCAGCCTACAATGAGCAGTTCTTC
size: -; V: TRBV4-1; J: TRBJ1-1; D: -; CDR3: CASSQEGLNTEAFF; DNA: TGCGCCAGCAGCCAAGAAGGCTTAAACACTGAAGCTTTCTTT
size: -; V: TRBV13; J: TRBJ2-6; D: -; CDR3: CASSLAGARANVLTF; DNA: TGTGCCAGCAGCTTAGCAGGAGCCAGGGCCAACGTCCTGACTTTC
size: -; V: TRBV25-1; J: TRBJ1-2; D: TRBD1; CDR3: CASRGTGDNYGYTF; DNA: TGTGCCAGCAGGGGGACAGGAGATAACTATGGCTACACCTTC
size: -; V: TRBV6-5; J: TRBJ2-7; D: TRBD2; CDR3: CASSRTSTSAEQYF; DNA: TGTGCCAGCAGTAGAACCTCAACTAGCGCTGAGCAGTACTTC
size: -; V: TRBV4-1; J: TRBJ1-1; D: -; CDR3: CASSQDWTGKAFF; DNA: TGCGCCAGCAGCCAAGATTGGACGGGGAAGGCTTTCTTT